These 19 T cell receptor beta chains were all obtained from the same sample, sequenced in a study of blood T cell repertoires in COVID-19. The data were produced by immunoSEQ multiplex PCR, yet TCRdb's version contains in-frame clones alone and is incomplete. The table has some 150,000 clones, around 75% seen once. The sequenced sample consisted of peripheral blood. All receptors come from a woman between 70 and 85 years old with COVID-19, enrolled during active disease.

The chain carries TRBV20-1 and TRBJ2-5; 11 bases match TRBD2. The V segment lost 3 bases and the J segment 9 bases; nucleotides outside the gene matches: 9. The CDR3 has 14 amino acids. Germline V gene data show CDR1 as DFQATT and CDR2 as SNEGSKA (reference sequence). The chain's CDR3 is CSASLASGGLSQYF. In DNA, the CDR3 is TGCAGTGCTAGTTTGGCTAGCGGGGGGTTGTCCCAGTACTTC.

J is TRBJ2-1 and V is TRBV19, with 7 positions matching TRBD1. Germline CDR1 reads LNHDA; CDR2 reads SQIVND (reference sequence). J lost 9 bases, V lost 1 base, and 3 bases had no gene match. The CDR3 extends over 13 amino acids. For the CDR3, the DNA is TGTGCCAGTAGTATAGTCGACAGGGCTGAGCAGTTCTTC. It yields the protein CASSIVDRAEQFF.

This chain joins TRBV5-6 and TRBJ2-2; 7 bases match TRBD2. The J segment lost 1 base and the V segment lost 4 bases, leaving 4 bases of the junction unmatched. CDR3 length: 15 residues. Germline CDR1 and CDR2: SGHDT and YYEEEE. The CDR3 DNA reads as TGTGCCAGCAGCAGAACTAGCGAGAACACCGGGGAGCTGTTTTTT. It translates to CASSRTSENTGELFF.

The chain carries TRBV19 and TRBJ2-1; TRBD2 agrees at 8 bases. This CDR3 is 15 amino acids long. Germline V lookup: CDR1 LNHDA, CDR2 SQIVND (reference sequence). V gave up 6 bases and J gave up 8 bases; unmatched junction bases: 12. CDR3 DNA sequence: TGTGCCAGTAGCCCCCGGGGCGGGGGGTATGATGAGCAGTTCTTC. It yields the protein CASSPRGGGYDEQFF.

The chain employs TRBV7-9 and TRBJ1-6, with D unclear. V was shortened by 1 base and J by 7 bases, with 8 bases between the two germline ends. This CDR3 is 14 amino acids long. CDR1 is SEHNR and CDR2 is FQNEAQ in the germline V gene (reference sequence). In DNA form, the CDR3 reads TGTGCCAGCAGCTTAGTGGGCAGCAATTCACCCCTCCACTTT. Translation gives CASSLVGSNSPLHF.

J is TRBJ1-5 and V is TRBV21-1; the table assigns TRBD1, which was not confirmed against the DNA. TRBV21-1 is flagged as a pseudogene. CDR3 size: 22 residues. CDR3 bases: TGTGCCAGCAGCAATACCCCTTTTCAGGTGACACACGTTGGATATAGCAATCAGCCCCAGCATTTT. Its translation is CASSNTPFQVTHVGYSNQPQHF.

This clone turned up a few times. The genes are TRBV19 and TRBJ1-5, with D unresolved. CDR1 LNHDA and CDR2 SQIVND come from the germline V gene (reference sequence). The CDR3 has 13 amino acids. V lost 8 bases and J lost 6, with 14 bases in between. The CDR3 sequence is CASRPRRAQPQHF. CDR3 coding DNA: TGTGCCAGTCGGCCACGGCGGGCTCAGCCCCAGCATTTT.

V gene TRBV2 combines with J gene TRBJ1-5, with 7 nucleotides matching TRBD1. The J segment lost 0 bases and the V segment lost 6 bases, leaving 2 bases of the junction unmatched. In germline, CDR1 is SNHLY, CDR2 FYNNEI. This CDR3 is built from 14 residues. CDR3 coding DNA: TGTGCCAGCAGGCACAGGGGTAGCAATCAGCCCCAGCATTTT. This encodes CASRHRGSNQPQHF. The full variable domain, completed using reference TRBV2 and TRBJ1-5, is EPEVTQTPSHQVTQMGQEVILRCVPISNHLYFYWYRQILGQKVEFLVSFYNNEISEKSEIFDDQFSVERPDGSNFTLKIRSTKLEDSAMYFCASRHRGSNQPQHFGDGTRLSIL.

V gene TRBV19 combines with J gene TRBJ1-4; D is unresolved. Germline CDR1 is LNHDA and CDR2 is SQIVND (reference sequence). V was shortened by 5 bases and J by 3 bases, with 7 bases between the two germline ends. This CDR3 spans 13 amino acids. The chain's CDR3 is CASSVAANEKLFF. In DNA, the CDR3 is TGTGCCAGTAGTGTCGCAGCTAATGAAAAACTGTTTTTT.

The chain recombines TRBV5-6 with TRBJ2-1, with TRBD2 matching 9 bases. This CDR3 has 16 amino acids. V lost 0 bases to trimming and J lost 7 bases; unmatched junction nucleotides: 8. Germline assignment: CDR1 SGHDT and CDR2 YYEEEE. The CDR3 DNA reads TGTGCCAGCAGCTTGGATGTGCTAGCGGGGTTGAATGAGCAGTTCTTC. The encoded protein is CASSLDVLAGLNEQFF. Combining the CDR3 with reference TRBV5-6 and TRBJ2-1 gives the whole variable domain DAGVTQSPTHLIKTRGQQVTLRCSPKSGHDTVSWYQQALGQGPQFIFQYYEEEERQRGNFPDRFSGHQFPNYSSELNVNALLLGDSALYLCASSLDVLAGLNEQFFGPGTRLTVL.

The chain combines TRBV5-1 with TRBJ1-2; D is uncertain. The CDR3 extends over 13 amino acids. Deletions cut 0 bases from V and 8 bases from J, with 11 bases between. Germline V CDR1 and CDR2: SGHRS, YFSETQ. In DNA, the CDR3 is TGCGCCAGCAGCTTGGCCGGAGGGCACGGCTACACCTTC. It yields the protein CASSLAGGHGYTF.

V usage is TRBV19 and J usage is TRBJ1-2; maybe TRBD1 (5 bases). With 6 bases removed from V and 4 bases from J, the gap between germline ends came to 18 bases. This CDR3 is 15 amino acids long. The germline gives CDR1 LNHDA, CDR2 SQIVND (reference sequence). CDR3 sequence: CASSDDSRRGYGYTF. The CDR3 DNA reads as TGTGCCAGTAGCGATGACAGCCGAAGAGGCTATGGCTACACCTTC. Variable domain in full (rest from reference TRBV19 and TRBJ1-2): DGGITQSPKYLFRKEGQNVTLSCEQNLNHDAMYWYRQDPGQGLRLIYYSQIVNDFQKGDIAEGYSVSREKKESFPLTVTSAQKNPTAFYLCASSDDSRRGYGYTFGSGTRLTVV.

V is TRBV4-1 and J is TRBJ2-7; no definite D call. V dropped 1 base and J dropped 6 bases, with 7 bases sitting between them. CDR3 length equals 12 residues. Per the germline V gene, CDR1 is MGHRA and CDR2 is YSYEKL. The CDR3, as DNA: TGCGCCAGCAGCCAAGGAAGCTCCGAGCAGTACTTC. It yields the protein CASSQGSSEQYF.

V and J are TRBV18 and TRBJ1-1, with a weak D call TRBD1 (5 bases). The V end lost 3 bases, the J end lost 6 bases, and 14 bases lay between the germline ends. Germline V CDR1 and CDR2: KGHSH, LQKENI. The CDR3 loop spans 14 amino acids. For the CDR3, the DNA is TGTGCCAGCTCACCCGCCGGGGGGGGACCTGAAGCTTTCTTT. Amino acids: CASSPAGGGPEAFF.

J is TRBJ2-7 and V is TRBV2; possibly TRBD1 for D (6 bases). This CDR3 has 13 amino acids. Trimming pared 10 bases from V and 3 bases from J, leaving 16 bases between. Per the germline V gene, CDR1 is SNHLY and CDR2 is FYNNEI. For the CDR3, the DNA is TGTGCCACCCGACGGGACACCTACTACGAGCAGTACTTC. Encoded protein: CATRRDTYYEQYF.

The J gene is TRBJ2-7, the V gene TRBV7-9; 8 nucleotides line up with TRBD1. Germline CDR1 is SEHNR and CDR2 is FQNEAQ (reference sequence). The J segment lost 4 bases and the V segment lost 5 bases, leaving 10 bases of the junction unmatched. This CDR3 is built from 15 residues. CDR3 amino acids: CASSPRQGSTYEQYF. DNA of the CDR3: TGTGCCAGCAGCCCCCGACAGGGGAGTACATACGAGCAGTACTTC. Combining the CDR3 with reference TRBV7-9 and TRBJ2-7 gives the whole variable domain DTGVSQNPRHKITKRGQNVTFRCDPISEHNRLYWYRQTLGQGPEFLTYFQNEAQLEKSRLLSDRFSAERPKGSFSTLEIQRTEQGDSAMYLCASSPRQGSTYEQYFGPGTRLTVT.

The chain uses TRBV5-1 and TRBJ1-2, with D perhaps matching TRBD1 (5 bases). The germline gives CDR1 SGHRS, CDR2 YFSETQ. Trimming took off 0 bases at V and 5 bases at J, with 14 bases between the two ends. The CDR3 contains 15 residues. CDR3 in amino acids: CASSLGTAKGYGYTF. CDR3 DNA: TGCGCCAGCAGCTTGGGGACGGCCAAGGGGTATGGCTACACCTTC.

The chain is built from TRBV5-1 and TRBJ2-7; 8 positions match TRBD2. V lost 3 bases and J lost 7; bases outside the gene matches: 12. In germline, CDR1 is SGHRS, CDR2 YFSETQ. The CDR3 totals 15 residues. The CDR3 sequence: CASSWAGGGVEEQYF. The CDR3 coding sequence is TGCGCCAGCAGCTGGGCGGGGGGAGGGGTAGAGGAGCAGTACTTC.

This clone has a handful of counts. The gene calls are TRBV4-2 and TRBJ2-5; 8 nucleotides line up with TRBD2. This CDR3 contains 16 residues. With V trimmed by 1 base and J by 4 bases, 8 bases remained unmatched. Germline CDR1 reads LGHNA; CDR2 reads YNFKEQ. The CDR3 coding sequence is TGTGCCAGCAGCCAAGGAACAACTAGCGGCTCAGAGACCCAGTACTTC. The encoded protein is CASSQGTTSGSETQYF.